This paragraph covers one TCR beta chain sequence. Its antigen remains undetermined. Within one base of it there is no much larger clone, and no base qualities were kept. The data are from a study of cytomegalovirus exposure and HLA in healthy donors (dated by TCRdb to the late 2010s). Some background on the complete study: An earlier analysis of a few hundred of the donors reported 250 to 350 Gb of sequence data and 117 million unique TCR beta sequences obtained from around 190 million T cells. Roughly 300 gigabases of sequencing data and around 90 million unique TCR sequences made up an early release that covered around 640 HLA-typed donors. The genetic ancestry cluster associated with self-reported Caucasian donors included 70% to 85% of the roughly 380 genotyped donors. The study was designed to test whether signatures of past pathogen exposure could be identified by cataloging public T cell receptors. Using immunosequencing, the study profiled T cell repertoires from fewer than 700 subjects and related those repertoires to cytomegalovirus serostatus. In addition to the first cohort of 650 to 750 subjects, a separate validation cohort of under 150 different subjects was used. To predict cytomegalovirus infection status, the study combined high-throughput TCR immunosequencing, statistical association of individual TCRs with disease status, and machine learning. A later analysis re-analyzed previously published TCR beta repertoires from about 730 donors and added high-resolution HLA genotyping to study TCR occurrence patterns. Rather than using new phenotypic data, the later analysis identified candidate immune exposures from TCR beta sequences and from how often those sequences occurred across donors. An earlier analysis of approximately 500 of the donors applied high-throughput TCR beta sequencing to assess whether each TCR beta V gene segment acted as functional or pseudogenic. Donor age, sex, ethnicity and CMV serostatus were collected together with the repertoire data. In a later genetic analysis, genome-wide SNP genotypes for about 60% of the 666 donors were used, and that subset was treated as a discovery cohort. All discovery cohort repertoires had been generated using a single sequencing platform. HLA typing included class I and class II loci at four-digit resolution. Typing coverage differed by locus: A, B, C, DRB1 and DQB1 were typed in about 620-640 donors, DQA1 in 500 to 550, DPA1 in 600 to 610, and DPB1 in 400 to 480. Four or five DR-DQ haplotypes were handled as single units for association and clustering because linkage in the cohort was strong. Among a few hundred genotyped donors of the cohort, an average of around 240,000 unique TCR beta nucleotide sequences were sequenced per donor, roughly 18% of them non-productive.

The V and J ends are trimmed by 0 bases and 2 bases, leaving 11 bases between them. The CDR3 numbers 15 residues from cysteine through phenylalanine. The retained sequence is limited to the CDR3, 45 bases, with the frame set at the first base. Looking up the germline V gene yields CDR1 SGHRS and CDR2 YFSETQ. The cohort comprised some 680 healthy bone marrow donors. All cohort members were sampled while nominally healthy, although unrecorded immune exposures were likely present. The donor tested CMV seronegative, placing the donor among the 352 seronegative members of the cohort. A peripheral blood sample was provided by each donor, and peripheral blood mononuclear cells were used for TCR beta sequencing. Genomic DNA was extracted from the blood cell samples with the Qiagen DNeasy Blood Extraction Kit. Results and caveats for the whole study, not just this receptor: Three of the identified cytomegalovirus-associated TCR beta chains were confirmed in vitro to be specific for cytomegalovirus antigens. The study listed approximately 160 TCR beta chains as associated with cytomegalovirus. Presence/absence analyses assumed roughly uniform sequencing depth across donors, an assumption that may not hold. Strong co-occurrence of HLA alleles, especially DR and DQ, made assigning TCR associations to individual alleles difficult. A later analysis found that TCR association rates varied across HLA loci, with DRB1 alleles showing the most associated TCRs and HLA-C alleles the fewest. The earlier analysis of 587 of the donors excluded 15 to 20 rarely observed V segments, including chromosome 9 orphons, because counts were too low. A later analysis associated about 17,000 TCR beta sequences with specific HLA alleles at a false discovery rate of 0.05. In both the original and validation cohorts, the classifier was reported to diagnose cytomegalovirus status with high specificity and sensitivity. A later analysis found that HLA-associated TCR beta chains were more clonally expanded and had lower generation probabilities than equally common non-associated chains. Correlated functional status among segregating V segments might be attributable to linkage disequilibrium, but an unknown experimental factor could not be ruled out. A group of highly shared sequence variants was considered likely to be a technical artifact of the sequencing pipeline. Only TCR beta chains were sequenced in this cohort, and the absence of alpha or paired-chain data limited detectable features. HLA typing was unavailable for some donors at each locus, so association tests used only the typed subset. In an earlier analysis of several hundred of the donors, most TCR beta V segments were observed in productive rearrangements about 90% or about 30% of the time, broadly matching IMGT annotations. According to a later genetic analysis, donors in an Asian-associated ancestry cluster had fewer N-insertions in productive TCRs than the approximately 650-donor mean. While some public TCRs were present in many individuals, most TCR sequences turned up only very rarely across donors. In a later genetic analysis, a missense DCLRE1C variant was associated with V-gene and J-gene trimming of TCR beta chains, and the association was replicated in an independent cohort. Some IMGT-functional V segments, including TRBV6-2 and TRBV6-3, could not be told apart with the 87-base-pair reads, so those segments were excluded. A further reported finding was that TCR beta sequences accurately predicted the HLA-A and HLA-B alleles for most subjects in the first cohort. According to a later analysis, parvovirus B19, influenza, CMV and Epstein-Barr virus appeared linked to several top co-occurrence clusters. In a later analysis, most CMV-associated TCR beta chains were found to appear HLA-restricted, with HLA associations seemingly driven largely by CMV exposure. The authors suggested that the approach could potentially be extended to other disease states and immunological phenotypes. Immune exposure information for the cohort was limited to CMV serostatus.

Receptor libraries were prepared by the immunoSEQ multiplex PCR assay. The multiplex PCR relied on a mix of 60 forward primers for TCR Vbeta segments and 13 reverse primers for TCR Jbeta segments. Amplification of the CDR3 region of rearranged TCR beta genes was performed with a multiplex PCR assay on genomic DNA. The Illumina HiSeq System was used to sequence the amplified TCR beta libraries as 87-base-pair reads. The study's own analysis went as follows. In a later analysis, tens of millions of unique TCR beta chains were counted across the roughly 670 repertoires, and approximately 11 million of these chains were shared by at least two donors. Raw reads were error-corrected and collapsed into unique sequences by a nearest-neighbor algorithm in which closely related sequences were merged to remove PCR and sequencing errors. Alignment of CDR3 sequences to IMGT reference sequences was used to assign V, D and J gene segments. For a sequence to be retained, a match of at least six nucleotides to both a V gene segment and a J gene segment was required. Rearrangements were classified as productive when the CDR3 lacked stop codons and remained in frame with V and J, and all other rearrangements were classified as non-productive. CDR3 was defined according to IMGT convention as the region running from the second conserved V-encoded cysteine to the conserved J-encoded phenylalanine. In an earlier analysis of approximately 500 of the donors, sequences lacking an unambiguous match to a single V gene segment were excluded. In an earlier analysis of some 590 of the donors, a V segment was called functional when productive rearrangements were above 56.7%, and segregating when the standard deviation between donors exceeded 5%. To diagnose cytomegalovirus status from the catalog of TCR beta chain sequences, a statistical classification framework was built. V and J gene assignment, in a later analysis, came from comparing TCR nucleotide sequences with IMGT/GENE-DB human TR gene sequences. In a later analysis, CDR3 sequences and most-parsimonious VDJ recombination scenarios were assigned using the TCRdist pipeline. A later analysis defined each TCR beta chain by its CDR3 amino acid sequence plus V-gene family, and excluded reads lacking a unique V-gene family. In a later analysis, approximately 640 highly shared, low-generation-probability nucleotide sequences were removed to address suspected cross-contamination and a sequencing artifact. A later analysis calculated a clonal expansion index for each public chain from normalized within-repertoire ranks of inferred template counts. A later analysis computed generation probabilities with a VDJ recombination model fitted to out-of-frame rearrangements, and checked the results against IGoR. A later analysis scored TCR-TCR, TCR-HLA and TCR-CMV co-occurrence with hypergeometric tests, applying a repertoire-size bias correction to TCR pairs. To estimate false discovery rates, a later analysis permuted the HLA or CMV assignments 20 times. In a later analysis, co-occurring TCRs were grouped with DBSCAN, and TCRdist sequence similarity was added when clustering was performed within HLA-allele-positive subsets. Repertoires with fewer than 30,000 or more than 120,000 public chains, plus five repertoires with anomalous nucleotide sharing, were excluded from co-occurrence clustering. The clones in this table, taken by TCRdb from immuneACCESS, are in-frame only. Not every clone is retained; where verified, under half of the shortfall comes from an unresolved V gene, and the cause of the rest is unknown. V and J calls and clone size come straight from that table; D and trimming were deduced from the DNA. The sample table shows approximately 150,000 clones, and over 60% are seen once. The ten top clones hold over 2.5% of the sample.

The sample was PBMCs. The sequence links TRBV5-1 to TRBJ1-1, with the identity of the D gene unclear. The clonotype originates from a woman aged 25 to 39 in good health and CMV-seronegative. The CDR3 has the sequence CASSLEIALNTEAFF. DNA sequence: TGCGCCAGCAGCTTGGAGATCGCGCTTAACACTGAAGCTTTCTTT.